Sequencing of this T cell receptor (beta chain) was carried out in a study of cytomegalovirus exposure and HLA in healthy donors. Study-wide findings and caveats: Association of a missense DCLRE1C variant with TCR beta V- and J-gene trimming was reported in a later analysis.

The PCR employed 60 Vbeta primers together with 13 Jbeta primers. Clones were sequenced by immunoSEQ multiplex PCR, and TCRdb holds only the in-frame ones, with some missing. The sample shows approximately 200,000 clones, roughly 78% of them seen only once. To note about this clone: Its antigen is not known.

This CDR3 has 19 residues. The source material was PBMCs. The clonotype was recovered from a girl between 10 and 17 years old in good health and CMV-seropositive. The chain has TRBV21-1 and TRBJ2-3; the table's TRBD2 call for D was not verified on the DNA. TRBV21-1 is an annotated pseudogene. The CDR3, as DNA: TGTGCCAGCAGCAAAATACCCCTCGAGCGAGCGGGGCGCACAGATACGCAGTATTTT. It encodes CASSKIPLERAGRTDTQYF.